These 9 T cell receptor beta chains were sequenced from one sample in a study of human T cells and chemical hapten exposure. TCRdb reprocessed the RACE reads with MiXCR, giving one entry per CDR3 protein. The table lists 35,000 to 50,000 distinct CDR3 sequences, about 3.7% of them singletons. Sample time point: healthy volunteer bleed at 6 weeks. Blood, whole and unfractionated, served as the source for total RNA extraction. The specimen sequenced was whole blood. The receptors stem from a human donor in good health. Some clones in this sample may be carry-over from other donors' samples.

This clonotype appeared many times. Here the CDR3 reads CASSVASGSPNEQFF. CDR3 sequence (DNA): TGTGCCAGCAGCGTAGCCAGCGGGAGCCCCAATGAGCAGTTCTTC. The chain uses TRBV9 and TRBJ2-1, with 8 bases that match TRBD2. Germline V gene lookup returns CDR1 SGDLS and CDR2 YYNGEE. With 0 bases clipped from V and 6 bases from J, the junction kept 5 bases outside the gene matches. The CDR3 has 15 amino acids.

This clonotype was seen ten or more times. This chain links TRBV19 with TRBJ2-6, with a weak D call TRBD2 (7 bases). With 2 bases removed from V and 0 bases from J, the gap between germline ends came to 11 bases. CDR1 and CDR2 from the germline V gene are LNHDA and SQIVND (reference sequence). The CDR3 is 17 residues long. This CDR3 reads CASSITGTNSGANVLTF. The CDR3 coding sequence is TGTGCCAGTAGTATAACAGGGACTAACTCTGGGGCCAACGTCCTGACTTTC.

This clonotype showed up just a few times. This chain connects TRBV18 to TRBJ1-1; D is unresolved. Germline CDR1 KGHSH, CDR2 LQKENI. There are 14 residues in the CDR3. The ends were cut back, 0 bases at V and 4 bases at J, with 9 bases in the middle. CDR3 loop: CASSPPRASTEAFF. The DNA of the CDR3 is TGTGCCAGCTCACCACCGAGGGCGAGCACTGAAGCTTTCTTT.

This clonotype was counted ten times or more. The CDR3 DNA is TGTGCCAGCAGGAGCGGGAGACAGGGCAGCTACGAGCAGTACTTC. It is translated as CASRSGRQGSYEQYF. The V call is TRBV6-5, the J call TRBJ2-7; tentative D call: TRBD2 (8 bases). In germline, CDR1 is MNHEY, CDR2 SVGAGI. The CDR3 totals 15 residues. The V gene lost 6 bases and the J gene lost 3 bases, with 18 bases spanning the gap.

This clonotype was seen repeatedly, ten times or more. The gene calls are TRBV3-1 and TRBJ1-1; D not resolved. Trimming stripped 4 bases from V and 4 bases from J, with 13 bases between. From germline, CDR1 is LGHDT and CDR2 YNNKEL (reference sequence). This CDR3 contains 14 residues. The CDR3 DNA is TGTGCCAGCAGCCGGACCCCGGAAGGCACTGAAGCTTTCTTT. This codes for CASSRTPEGTEAFF.

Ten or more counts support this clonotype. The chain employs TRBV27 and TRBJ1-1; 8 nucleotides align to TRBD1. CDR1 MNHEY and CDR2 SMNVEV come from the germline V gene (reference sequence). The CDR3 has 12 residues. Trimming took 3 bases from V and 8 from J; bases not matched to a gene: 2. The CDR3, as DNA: TGTGCCAGCAGTTTGGACAGGGTCGAAGCTTTCTTT. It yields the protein CASSLDRVEAFF.

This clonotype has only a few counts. The CDR3 protein is CASSLARNYGYTF. The CDR3 coding sequence is TGTGCCAGCAGCTTGGCCAGGAACTATGGCTACACCTTC. The chain joins TRBV5-5 to TRBJ1-2; D is ambiguous. The CDR3 loop spans 13 amino acids. CDR1 is SGHKS and CDR2 is YYEKEE in the germline V gene (reference sequence). V was shortened by 0 bases and J by 2 bases, with 5 bases between the two germline ends.

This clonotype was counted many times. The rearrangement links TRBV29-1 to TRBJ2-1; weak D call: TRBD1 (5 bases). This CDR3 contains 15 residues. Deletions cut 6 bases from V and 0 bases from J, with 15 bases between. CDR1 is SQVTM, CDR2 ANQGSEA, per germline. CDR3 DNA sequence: TGCAGCGTCGACCACAGGAGCCGCTCCTACAATGAGCAGTTCTTC. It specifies CSVDHRSRSYNEQFF.

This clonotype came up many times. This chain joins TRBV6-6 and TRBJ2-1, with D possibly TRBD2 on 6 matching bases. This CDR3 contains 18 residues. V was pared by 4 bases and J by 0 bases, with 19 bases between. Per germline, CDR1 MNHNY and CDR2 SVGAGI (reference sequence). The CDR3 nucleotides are TGTGCCAGCAGTTCCCTTCAAGCGGGTACTGCCTCCTACAATGAGCAGTTCTTC. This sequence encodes CASSSLQAGTASYNEQFF.